This is a list of T cell receptor beta chains from one sample in a study of cytomegalovirus exposure and HLA in healthy donors. This table comes from immunoSEQ multiplex PCR, and its TCRdb copy is limited to in-frame clones, with some not included. Here the sample spans fewer than 150,000 clones, 65% to 85% being singletons. The sample was PBMCs. The receptors originated from a man aged 45-65 years in good health and CMV-seropositive. CDR3s include the opening cysteine and the closing phenylalanine or tryptophan. D genes are given only for firm matches. A row's size may be missing; if present it is once, few, many or a size class.

CASSIDRETTNYGYTF	TGTGCCAGTAGTATAGATCGGGAGACAACTAACTATGGCTACACCTTC	few	NA	TRBJ1-2	TRBV19
CASSPRGRGGYTEAFF	TGCGCCAGCAGCCCTAGGGGGCGCGGAGGGTACACTGAAGCTTTCTTT	NA	TRBD1	TRBJ1-1	TRBV5-1
CASSLRTETMDGYTF	TGTGCCAGCAGCTTAAGGACGGAGACTATGGATGGCTACACCTTC	once	NA	TRBJ1-2	TRBV7-2
CASSPRQSNYGYTF	TGTGCCAGCAGTCCCAGACAGTCTAACTATGGCTACACCTTC	few	NA	TRBJ1-2	TRBV6-5
CASTTNPLFGTRTGELFF	TGTGCCAGCACCACCAATCCTCTTTTTGGGACTCGCACCGGGGAGCTGTTTTTT	once	NA	TRBJ2-2	TRBV13
CAIPQREQFF	TGTGCCATCCCCCAGCGGGAGCAGTTCTTC	large	NA	TRBJ2-1	TRBV9
CATSRDRGQRADTQYF	TGTGCCACCAGCAGAGATCGAGGGCAGAGGGCAGATACGCAGTATTTT	NA	NA	TRBJ2-3	TRBV15
CASSSYPTDEQFF	TGTGCCAGCAGCTCCTACCCGACAGATGAGCAGTTCTTC	NA	NA	TRBJ2-1	TRBV11-2
CASSFRTGGNTEAFF	TGTGCCAGCAGTTTCAGGACAGGGGGGAACACTGAAGCTTTCTTT	NA	TRBD1	TRBJ1-1	TRBV28
CASSLSGGTSEQYF	TGTGCCAGCAGCTTATCCGGCGGGACTTCCGAGCAGTACTTC	NA	NA	TRBJ2-7	TRBV7-9
CASSQEVKGASVYTF	TGCGCCAGCAGCCAAGAAGTAAAAGGGGCATCTGTCTACACCTTC	NA	NA	TRBJ1-2	TRBV4-3
CASGGQGGPNQPQHF	TGTGCCAGCGGCGGACAGGGAGGGCCCAATCAGCCCCAGCATTTT	NA	TRBD1	TRBJ1-5	TRBV7-2
CASSPVGYESPLHF	TGTGCCAGCAGCCCGGTCGGGTACGAGTCGCCCCTCCACTTT	NA	NA	TRBJ1-6	TRBV7-9
CASSQGPGLTYEQYF	TGCGCCAGCAGCCAAGGGCCGGGACTGACCTACGAGCAGTACTTC	NA	NA	TRBJ2-7	TRBV4-1
CASGDRAGNQPQHF	TGTGCCAGCGGCGACAGGGCTGGGAATCAGCCCCAGCATTTT	NA	TRBD1	TRBJ1-5	TRBV2
CSVAWGTGGFEQYF	TGCAGCGTTGCCTGGGGGACAGGGGGTTTCGAGCAGTACTTC	NA	TRBD1	TRBJ2-7	TRBV29-1
CSVGDTYTEAFF	TGCAGCGTGGGGGACACCTACACTGAAGCTTTCTTT	NA	NA	TRBJ1-1	TRBV29-1
CASSEWTVRNTEAFF	TGTGCCAGCAGTGAATGGACAGTTAGGAACACTGAAGCTTTCTTT	medium-sized	NA	TRBJ1-1	TRBV2
CASSLGQDFAYEQYF	TGTGCCAGCAGCTTGGGTCAGGACTTCGCCTACGAGCAGTACTTC	NA	NA	TRBJ2-7	TRBV5-5
CASSLGRGPDTQYF	TGCGCCAGCAGCTTGGGAAGGGGGCCAGATACGCAGTATTTT	NA	TRBD1	TRBJ2-3	TRBV5-1
CASREGQGIGETQYF	TGTGCCAGCAGGGAGGGACAGGGAATTGGAGAGACCCAGTACTTC	few	TRBD1	TRBJ2-5	TRBV6-6
CASSYPDRVLEQYF	TGTGCCAGCAGTTATCCTGACAGGGTGTTAGAGCAGTACTTC	NA	TRBD1	TRBJ2-7	TRBV7-9
CASSDNRPPYEQYF	TGCGCCAGCAGTGATAACAGACCTCCCTACGAGCAGTACTTC	NA	NA	TRBJ2-7	TRBV10-2
CASSTRPDLTDTQYF	TGTGCCAGTAGTACGCGGCCGGACTTAACAGATACGCAGTATTTT	NA	NA	TRBJ2-3	TRBV19
CASSPEGRGNTEAFF	TGTGCCAGCAGCCCCGAGGGGCGGGGGAACACTGAAGCTTTCTTT	once	NA	TRBJ1-1	TRBV9
CSVEGGGTTPYEQYF	TGCAGCGTTGAAGGCGGTGGGACTACCCCCTACGAGCAGTACTTC	NA	TRBD2	TRBJ2-7	TRBV29-1
CASSPRTGYTEVTEAFF	TGTGCCAGCAGCCCCCGGACAGGGTATACTGAGGTCACTGAAGCTTTCTTT	NA	TRBD1	TRBJ1-1	TRBV14
CASSSGDRGGYEQYF	TGTGCCAGCAGTTCCGGGGACAGGGGGGGCTACGAGCAGTACTTC	few	TRBD1	TRBJ2-7	TRBV28
CASSFPRTEGETQYF	TGTGCCAGCAGTTTCCCGCGGACAGAGGGGGAGACCCAGTACTTC	NA	NA	TRBJ2-5	TRBV28
CASSDSGWRQGENEKLFF	TGTGCCAGCAGTGATTCAGGGTGGCGACAGGGGGAAAATGAAAAACTGTTTTTT	NA	TRBD1	TRBJ1-4	TRBV6-1
CASSLQAQGFRDEQYF	TGTGCCAGCAGTTTACAGGCACAGGGGTTTCGGGACGAGCAGTACTTC	NA	TRBD1	TRBJ2-7	TRBV27
CASSVAGVGYNEQFF	TGTGCCAGCAGTGTAGCGGGAGTAGGATACAATGAGCAGTTCTTC	NA	TRBD2	TRBJ2-1	TRBV2
CASSSTGQSYEQYF	TGTGCCAGCAGCTCCACGGGACAGTCCTACGAGCAGTACTTC	NA	TRBD1	TRBJ2-7	TRBV28
CASSYTGGNQPQHF	TGTGCCAGCAGTTACACAGGGGGCAATCAGCCCCAGCATTTT	NA	TRBD1	TRBJ1-5	TRBV27
CASSLVGSSYEQYF	TGCGCCAGCAGCTTGGTAGGGAGCTCCTACGAGCAGTACTTC	NA	NA	TRBJ2-7	TRBV7-9
CARGLAGGRGTDTQYF	TGTGCCAGGGGACTAGCGGGGGGGAGGGGCACAGATACGCAGTATTTT	NA	TRBD2	TRBJ2-3	TRBV19
CASSFSGTGGWYEKLFF	TGTGCCAGCAGCTTTTCTGGGACAGGGGGCTGGTATGAAAAACTGTTTTTT	NA	TRBD1	TRBJ1-4	TRBV11-2
CATSGEGGNQPQHF	TGTGCCACCAGCGGGGAGGGCGGGAATCAGCCCCAGCATTTT	NA	NA	TRBJ1-5	TRBV15
CASSLDHRVNYGYTF	TGTGCCAGCAGCTTAGACCACAGAGTTAACTATGGCTACACCTTC	NA	NA	TRBJ1-2	TRBV7-9
CASSLVVTRNEQFF	TGTGCCAGCAGTTTAGTCGTGACTAGGAATGAGCAGTTCTTC	NA	NA	TRBJ2-1	TRBV27
CASSEIRGNTIYF	TGTGCCAGCAGTGAAATCAGGGGTAACACCATATATTTT	NA	NA	TRBJ1-3	TRBV6-5
CASSLLHRDPYNEQFF	TGTGCCAGCAGTTTACTCCACAGGGACCCCTACAATGAGCAGTTCTTC	NA	NA	TRBJ2-1	TRBV27
CASSVAQGFNSPLHF	TGTGCCAGCAGTGTGGCACAGGGATTTAATTCACCCCTCCACTTT	NA	NA	TRBJ1-6	TRBV2